This TCR beta chain originates from a study of T cell responses to AZD1222 COVID-19 vaccine (dated by TCRdb to the early 2020s). Study-wide context: Because spike-specific TCR depth and breadth did not differ between the two schedules, AZD1222 recipients who got a second dose at roughly 4 weeks were pooled with those who got a second dose at roughly 12 weeks. A total of 230 to 250 trial participants underwent TCR sequencing, of whom around 210 had received two doses of AZD1222 and approximately 26 had received two doses of the MenACWY control vaccine. Enrollment into the trials was organized by age into subgroups of 18-55, 56-69 and 70-plus years, and those subgroups contained approximately 160, 26 and 62 TCR-sequenced participants, respectively.

The CDR3 regions of human TCRbeta chains were analyzed by immunosequencing. On the authors' methods: TCRs in the repertoires were matched against a reference library of SARS-CoV-2-specific TCRs that had been generated with the MIRA antigen-specificity platform. Breadth was defined as the fraction of unique TCRs that were SARS-CoV-2-associated. Depth was defined as the fraction of total T cells that were SARS-CoV-2-associated. Using the MIRA data, each spike-specific TCR was assigned both to the spike region to which the TCR was reactive and to a CD4 or CD8 class. Log10-transformed breadth and depth values were compared by one-way ANOVA with Sidak's multiple comparisons tests. As stored in TCRdb, this immuneACCESS dataset retains in-frame rearrangements with V and J assigned. A fraction of the clones does not appear; measured against another copy, unresolved V genes explain less than half of the discrepancy, and the remainder lacks a known reason. The D gene and trimming were derived from the DNA, and the V and J assignments and clone size from that table. In all, the sample holds about 130,000 clones, and over 90% of those were seen once. About 0.91% of the sample goes to the ten largest clones.

CDR1 and CDR2, per the germline V gene, are SGHRS and YFSETQ. Measured from the cysteine to the phenylalanine, the CDR3 is 13 residues long. The kept DNA is CDR3 alone, 39 bases in frame from the first base. On this clone itself: Its binding antigen is unknown. The junction departs from the called germline gene at one end, perhaps through a read error.

This specimen's time point label, interpreted: baseline before first vaccination. Vaccinee samples came from UK trials COV001 and COV002, including a single-blind randomized controlled phase 2/3 trial of AZD1222 (ChAdOx1 nCoV-19) in healthy adults. Trial participant PBMC samples were collected at day 0 and day 28 after the second dose for TCRbeta chain sequencing. Study-wide findings and limitations: The vaccine-associated CD4 TCRs covered the entire spike protein, and the dominant responses fell in regions 160-218 and 743-854. Nearly half of unique spike-specific TCRs reportedly recognized epitopes outside regions mutated in the B.1.351 and B.1.1.7 variants. Because no day 14 peak-response samples were available, repertoires were characterized only after the peak T cell response. In the small 56-69-year group, the increase in depth fell short of significance, most likely because of low power. Participants were mostly white British, with more females than males. The authors suggested clonal diversity may have been underestimated. Conclusions about previously exposed vaccinees are limited because only six or seven AZD1222 recipients were SARS-CoV-2 seropositive at baseline. After two AZD1222 doses, both the breadth and the depth of spike-specific TCRs were significantly higher than at day 0 and than in MenACWY recipients.

Source: peripheral blood, taken on day 0 of AZD1222 vaccination. This TCR was recovered from an adult in good health. The rearranged chain carries TRBV5-1 and TRBJ1-1; 9 central nucleotides agree with TRBD1. The sequence in DNA is TGCGCCAGCAGCTTGGGGGACAGGGTTGAAGTTTTCTTT. Its translation is CASSLGDRVEVFF.